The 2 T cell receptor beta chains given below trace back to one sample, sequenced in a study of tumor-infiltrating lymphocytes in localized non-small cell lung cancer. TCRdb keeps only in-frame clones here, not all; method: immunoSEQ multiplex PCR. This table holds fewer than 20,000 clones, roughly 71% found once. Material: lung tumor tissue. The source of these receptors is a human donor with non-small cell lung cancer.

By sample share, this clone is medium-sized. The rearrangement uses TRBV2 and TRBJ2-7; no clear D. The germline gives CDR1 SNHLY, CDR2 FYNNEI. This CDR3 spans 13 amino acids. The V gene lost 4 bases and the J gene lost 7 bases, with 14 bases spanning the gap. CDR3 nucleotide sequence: TGTGCCAGCAGTGCGGTTTCAGCTGGGGAGCAGTACTTC. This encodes CASSAVSAGEQYF.

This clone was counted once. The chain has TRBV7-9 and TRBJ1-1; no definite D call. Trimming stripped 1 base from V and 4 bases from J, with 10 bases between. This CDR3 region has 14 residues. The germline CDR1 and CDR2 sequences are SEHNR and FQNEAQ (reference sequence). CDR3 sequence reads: CASSLGTAGTEAFF. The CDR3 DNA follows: TGTGCCAGCAGCTTAGGAACAGCGGGCACTGAAGCTTTCTTT.